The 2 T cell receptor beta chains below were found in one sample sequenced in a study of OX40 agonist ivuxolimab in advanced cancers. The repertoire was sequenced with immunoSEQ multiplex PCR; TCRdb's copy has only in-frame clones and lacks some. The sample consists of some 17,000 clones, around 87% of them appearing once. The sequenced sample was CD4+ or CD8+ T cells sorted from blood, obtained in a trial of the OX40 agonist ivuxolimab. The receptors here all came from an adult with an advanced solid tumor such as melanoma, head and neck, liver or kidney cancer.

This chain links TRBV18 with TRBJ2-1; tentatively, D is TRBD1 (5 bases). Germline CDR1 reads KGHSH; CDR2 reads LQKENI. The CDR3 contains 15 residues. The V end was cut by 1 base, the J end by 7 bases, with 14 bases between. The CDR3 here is CASSPLRTKRNEQFF. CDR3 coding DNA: TGTGCCAGCTCACCACTAAGGACAAAACGGAATGAGCAGTTCTTC. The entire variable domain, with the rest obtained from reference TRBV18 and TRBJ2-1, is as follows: NAGVMQNPRHLVRRRGQEARLRCSPMKGHSHVYWYRQLPEEGLKFMVYLQKENIIDESGMPKERFSAEFPKEGPSILRIQQVVRGDSAAYFCASSPLRTKRNEQFFGPGTRLTVL.

The CDR3 DNA follows: TGTGCCAGTAGTATAACTAGCGGGCCCACAGATACGCAGTATTTT. Its protein product is CASSITSGPTDTQYF. The chain carries TRBV19 and TRBJ2-3, with TRBD2 matching 9 bases. After removal of 2 bases from V and 2 bases from J, the junction contained 2 bases not matched to a gene. Germline V lookup: CDR1 LNHDA, CDR2 SQIVND (reference sequence). There are 15 residues in the CDR3.